Below, 9 T cell receptor beta chains from the same sample are listed, as sequenced in a study of shared clonotypes between healthy human individuals. TCRdb's copy holds only in-frame clones and misses some; the assay was immunoSEQ multiplex PCR. The sample lists roughly 770,000 clones, approximately 97% occurring once. The naive CD8 population came from CD45RO-negative cells selected for CCR7, without terminally differentiated effector memory CD45RA+ cells. Specimen: naive CD8+ T cells sorted from blood. These receptors were obtained from a man aged 30 to 39 in good health.

This chain uses TRBV10-2 with TRBJ2-3; D remains ambiguous. V dropped 7 bases and J dropped 1 base, with 21 bases sitting between them. In germline, CDR1 is WSHSY, CDR2 SAAADI. This CDR3 contains 17 residues. The CDR3, as DNA: TGCGCCAGCATTGCCGTTCTGTTAAACAGAGGCACAGATACGCAGTATTTT. Its translation is CASIAVLLNRGTDTQYF.

The chain uses TRBV27 and TRBJ1-5; 9 positions match TRBD1. Per the germline V gene, CDR1 is MNHEY and CDR2 is SMNVEV (reference sequence). The length of the CDR3 is 17 residues. Trimming cost V 5 bases and J 3 bases; bases outside gene matches: 11. The CDR3 protein is CASSPLGTGLLNQPQHF. CDR3 DNA: TGTGCCAGCAGTCCCCTCGGGACAGGGTTACTCAATCAGCCCCAGCATTTT.

Comments on this clone: Other DNA sequences from this sample encode an identical CDR3 as well. The chain couples TRBV30 to TRBJ2-7, with D hard to call. CDR3 size: 11 residues. Germline values: CDR1 GTSNPN, CDR2 SVGIG (reference sequence). Trimming took off 1 base at V and 3 bases at J, with 4 bases between the two ends. CDR3 DNA sequence: TGTGCCTGGAGTGATAACTACGAGCAGTACTTC. Translation gives CAWSDNYEQYF.

This clone was counted a single time. This rearrangement joins TRBV7-8 to TRBJ2-7; perhaps TRBD2 as D (5 bases). Germline-derived CDR1 and CDR2 are SGHVS and FQNEAQ. The CDR3 covers 16 residues. Trimming cost V 5 bases and J 0 bases, with 17 bases left between them. The CDR3 here is CASSGRTEESSYEQYF. The CDR3, as DNA: TGTGCCAGCAGCGGCCGGACGGAGGAAAGCTCCTACGAGCAGTACTTC. The full variable domain, with the rest looked up from reference TRBV7-8 and TRBJ2-7, is GAGVSQSPRYKVAKRGQDVALRCDPISGHVSLFWYQQALGQGPEFLTYFQNEAQLDKSGLPSDRFFAERPEGSVSTLKIQRTQQEDSAVYLCASSGRTEESSYEQYFGPGTRLTVT.

The genes are TRBV27 and TRBJ2-7; D is ambiguous. The CDR3 runs to 12 residues. V was clipped by 8 bases and J by 6 bases, with 14 bases between them. CDR1 is MNHEY, CDR2 SMNVEV, per germline (reference sequence). The DNA of the CDR3 is TGTGCCAGCGCTTCTTCGATGGGCGAGCAGTACTTC. As protein: CASASSMGEQYF.

This rearrangement joins TRBV19 to TRBJ2-1; D not resolved. The germline gives CDR1 LNHDA, CDR2 SQIVND (reference sequence). There are 13 residues in the CDR3. Trimming cost V 4 bases and J 6 bases, with 10 bases left between them. CDR3 protein: CASSTTPSNEQFF. CDR3 DNA sequence: TGTGCCAGTAGTACGACCCCAAGCAATGAGCAGTTCTTC.

The chain couples TRBV28 to TRBJ2-7; a weak D match, TRBD2 (6 bases). The V gene's germline CDR1 is MDHEN and CDR2 SYDVKM. Trimming shortened V by 5 bases and J by 1 base, and 15 bases separated the two germline ends. The CDR3 runs 15 residues. The CDR3 loop is CASSGWTKGSYEQYF. In DNA form, the CDR3 reads TGTGCCAGCAGTGGATGGACTAAGGGGTCCTACGAGCAGTACTTC. The variable domain in full, with the rest retrieved from reference TRBV28 and TRBJ2-7, is DVKVTQSSRYLVKRTGEKVFLECVQDMDHENMFWYRQDPGLGLRLIYFSYDVKMKEKGDIPEGYSVSREKKERFSLILESASTNQTSMYLCASSGWTKGSYEQYFGPGTRLTVT.

V is TRBV9 and J is TRBJ1-2, with 7 positions matching TRBD1. J lost 4 bases, V lost 3 bases, and 6 bases had no gene match. Germline V gene data show CDR1 as SGDLS and CDR2 as YYNGEE. The CDR3 is 14 amino acids. The CDR3 DNA reads TGTGCCAGCAGCGCGGAGGGACAGTTCTATGGCTACACCTTC. It codes for CASSAEGQFYGYTF.

The chain employs TRBV4-1 and TRBJ2-1; D is uncertain. Germline lookup yields CDR1 MGHRA and CDR2 YSYEKL. The CDR3 loop spans 13 amino acids. The V end lost 0 bases, the J end lost 10 bases, and 10 bases lay between the germline ends. In DNA, the CDR3 is TGCGCCAGCAGCCAAGACCGTGCAACCGAGCAGTTCTTC. Its translation is CASSQDRATEQFF.